The 8 T cell receptor beta chains given below trace back to one sample, sequenced in a study of T cell responses to AZD1222 COVID-19 vaccine. Libraries were prepared by immunoSEQ multiplex PCR; TCRdb keeps only in-frame clonotypes and omits some of them. Of approximately 80,000 clones listed, around 90% are singletons. The source material was peripheral blood, sampled on day 0 of MenACWY control vaccination. The receptors were sampled from an adult in good health.

This chain links TRBV19 with TRBJ1-2, with no clear D. Germline CDR1 is LNHDA and CDR2 is SQIVND (reference sequence). The CDR3 contains 14 residues. V was pared by 6 bases and J by 4 bases, with 15 bases between. The CDR3 region has the DNA TGTGCCAGTAGGGGTGGAGGAGTAATCTATGGCTACACCTTC. It specifies CASRGGGVIYGYTF.

This clone was observed a few times. The chain recombines TRBV11-3 with TRBJ1-1, with a tentative D call TRBD1 (6 bases). Trimming shortened V by 5 bases and J by 0 bases, and 19 bases separated the two germline ends. The CDR3 contains 17 residues. Germline CDR1 SGHNT, CDR2 YENEEA. This CDR3 reads CASSRQPPGVMNTEAFF. In DNA, the CDR3 is TGTGCCAGCAGCCGCCAGCCCCCAGGGGTTATGAACACTGAAGCTTTCTTT.

The sample holds one count of this clone. This rearrangement joins TRBV7-8 to TRBJ1-1, with 8 bases lining up with TRBD1. The CDR3 covers 13 residues. Germline V gene sequence: CDR1 SGHVS, CDR2 FQNEAQ. V lost 6 bases, J lost 5 bases, and 5 bases stayed unmatched. In DNA, the CDR3 is TGTGCCAGCAGACTGACAGGGGTAACTGAAGCTTTCTTT. Protein: CASRLTGVTEAFF.

The chain carries TRBV7-8 and TRBJ1-1; TRBD1 aligns across 8 bases. With V trimmed by 5 bases and J by 10 bases, 12 bases remained unmatched. The length of the CDR3 is 14 residues. Germline CDR1 is SGHVS and CDR2 is FQNEAQ. This chain's CDR3 is CASSPDRGFLIAFF. CDR3 nucleotide sequence: TGTGCCAGCAGCCCAGACAGGGGATTTTTGATAGCTTTCTTT.

This chain links TRBV7-2 with TRBJ2-3, with unresolved D. The CDR3 extends over 16 amino acids. CDR1 and CDR2 from the germline V gene are SGHTA and FQGNSA. V lost 1 base and J 0 bases, leaving 11 bases between the germline ends. The CDR3 here is CASSLGTYKSTDTQYF. The CDR3 DNA reads as TGTGCCAGCAGCTTAGGAACGTATAAAAGCACAGATACGCAGTATTTT.

The J gene is TRBJ2-4, the V gene TRBV5-1; TRBD2 might be the D (6 bases). The CDR3 is 13 amino acids. The germline V gene has CDR1 SGHRS and CDR2 YFSETQ. Trimming removed 1 base at V and 8 bases at J, with 10 bases between. The CDR3 DNA is TGCGCCAGCAGCTTGCTGTCGGGGGACATTCAGTACTTC. Its protein product is CASSLLSGDIQYF.

This rearrangement joins TRBV5-1 to TRBJ2-1; 10 bases line up with TRBD2. V trimming: 0 bases; J trimming: 3 bases; junction bases outside the gene matches: 3. Germline V gives CDR1 SGHRS, CDR2 YFSETQ. The CDR3 sequence is 16 residues long. The CDR3 DNA follows: TGCGCCAGCAGCTTGGCCGCTAGCGGGGGCTACAATGAGCAGTTCTTC. Protein: CASSLAASGGYNEQFF.

V and J are TRBV19 and TRBJ2-7, with D uncertain. CDR3 size: 13 residues. Germline values: CDR1 LNHDA, CDR2 SQIVND (reference sequence). V was cut by 6 bases and J by 3 bases, with 12 bases left in between. Here the CDR3 DNA reads TGTGCCAGTAGCCCGGTGGACGACTACGAGCAGTACTTC. The encoded protein is CASSPVDDYEQYF.